The 4 T cell receptor beta chains below come from one sample, sequenced in a study of blood T cell repertoires in COVID-19. Sequencing used immunoSEQ multiplex PCR; TCRdb keeps in-frame clones, though not all of them. The profile shows approximately 180,000 clones, roughly 89% of them singletons. Sequenced: PBMCs or T cells enriched from blood (not recorded which). The receptors stem from a middle-aged woman with acute COVID-19.

This clone was found once. The genes are TRBV29-1 and TRBJ2-3; 7 bases agree with TRBD2. The V gene end was trimmed by 5 bases and the J gene end by 1 base; junction bases not matched to a gene: 3. The germline gives CDR1 SQVTM, CDR2 ANQGSEA. This CDR3 contains 13 residues. This chain's CDR3 is CSVQRGGTDTQYF. The CDR3 bases are TGCAGCGTTCAACGGGGGGGCACAGATACGCAGTATTTT.

The rearrangement links TRBV7-6 to TRBJ2-3; no reliable D call. The CDR3 totals 12 residues. Trimming left V 5 bases short and J 5 bases short, with 8 bases between. CDR1 and CDR2 (germline): SGHVS, FNYEAQ. In DNA, the CDR3 is TGTGCCAGCAGCCTACCGTTAGATACGCAGTATTTT. Protein product: CASSLPLDTQYF.

The V gene is TRBV30, the J gene TRBJ1-5; 7 bases align to TRBD1. The CDR3 is made up of 14 amino acids. Trimming at V came to 2 bases and at J to 2 bases, leaving 3 bases not matched to a gene. Germline lookup yields CDR1 GTSNPN and CDR2 SVGIG (reference sequence). CDR3 nucleotides: TGTGCCTGGAGTAAGGGGGCTCGCAATCAGCCCCAGCATTTT. This translates into CAWSKGARNQPQHF.

In its sample, this clone was seen many times. The DNA of the CDR3 is TGCGCCACTAAGACTCTAGCGGGAGCGGCCAATGAGCAGTTCTTC. As protein: CATKTLAGAANEQFF. This chain uses TRBV10-2 with TRBJ2-1; 10 bases map to TRBD2. Per germline, CDR1 WSHSY and CDR2 SAAADI. The V gene end was trimmed by 10 bases and the J gene end by 6 bases; junction bases not matched to a gene: 12. CDR3 length: 15 amino acids.